The 19 T cell receptor beta chains presented below share a single source sample, sequenced in a study of cytomegalovirus exposure and HLA in healthy donors. Amplification used 60 Vbeta primers and 13 Jbeta primers. Repertoires were generated with immunoSEQ multiplex PCR, while TCRdb's copy carries only in-frame clones and drops some. The sample has roughly 80,000 clones; about 80% are singletons. Sequenced input: PBMCs. The receptor set was obtained from a woman aged 40 to 49 in good health and CMV-seronegative.

This chain joins TRBV7-8 and TRBJ2-7; possible D gene TRBD1, 6 bases. The CDR3 length is 15 residues. Trimming cost V 2 bases and J 3 bases, with 14 bases left between them. The V gene's germline CDR1 is SGHVS and CDR2 FQNEAQ. CDR3 nucleotide sequence: TGTGCCAGCAGCTTACCCACAGGGACAATCTACGAGCAGTACTTC. This codes for CASSLPTGTIYEQYF.

DNA for the CDR3: TGTGCCAGCAGTGAAGGGATGGGGGGAATTCAGTACTTC. Translation: CASSEGMGGIQYF. The chain links TRBV2 to TRBJ2-4, with D maybe TRBD2 (6 bases). This CDR3 comprises 13 residues. The V and J ends lost 1 base and 10 bases respectively, with 11 bases between them. The germline CDR1 and CDR2 sequences are SNHLY and FYNNEI.

This sequence joins TRBV11-2 and TRBJ2-1; TRBD1 agrees at 10 bases. CDR3 length: 15 amino acids. V lost 4 bases to trimming and J lost 7 bases; unmatched junction nucleotides: 7. Looked up from germline, CDR1 is SGHAT and CDR2 is FQNNGV. The CDR3 loop is CASSSEGQGPNEQFF. The CDR3 DNA reads TGTGCCAGCAGCTCCGAGGGACAGGGGCCGAATGAGCAGTTCTTC.

The genes are TRBV25-1 and TRBJ1-5; 7 nucleotides line up with TRBD1. Germline V gene lookup returns CDR1 MGHDK and CDR2 SYGVNS. Germline trimming cut 2 bases from V and 6 bases from J; bases unmatched to any gene: 4. The CDR3 contains 14 residues. DNA for the CDR3: TGTGCCAGCAGTGAAACAGGGGACGGTCAGCCCCAGCATTTT. It is translated as CASSETGDGQPQHF.

The chain has TRBV9 and TRBJ2-5; 7 bases line up with TRBD1. The CDR3 has 14 residues. Germline CDR1 SGDLS, CDR2 YYNGEE. V dropped 4 bases and J dropped 5; count of bases not matched to a gene: 8. CDR3 region: CASSRQGGRETQYF. The CDR3 DNA follows: TGTGCCAGCAGCCGACAGGGTGGAAGGGAGACCCAGTACTTC. The variable domain in full, with the rest retrieved from reference TRBV9 and TRBJ2-5, is DSGVTQTPKHLITATGQRVTLRCSPRSGDLSVYWYQQSLDQGLQFLIQYYNGEERAKGNILERFSAQQFPDLHSELNLSSLELGDSALYFCASSRQGGRETQYFGPGTRLLVL.

This clone showed up just once. This sequence joins TRBV6-5 and TRBJ2-1; 7 bases are shared with TRBD1. This CDR3 has 14 residues. Germline V gene sequence: CDR1 MNHEY, CDR2 SVGAGI. V lost 6 bases to trimming and J lost 6 bases; unmatched junction nucleotides: 8. CDR3 sequence reads: CASSPGQAGNEQFF. Written as DNA, the CDR3 is TGTGCCAGCAGCCCCGGACAGGCGGGCAATGAGCAGTTCTTC.

The gene calls are TRBV27 and TRBJ1-1; D gene unclear. Germline CDR1 and CDR2: MNHEY and SMNVEV (reference sequence). The CDR3 has 14 residues. Trimming cost V 2 bases and J 7 bases, with 14 bases left between them. CDR3 region: CASSLRQGLGEAFF. The CDR3 nucleotides are TGTGCCAGCAGTTTAAGACAAGGCTTGGGTGAAGCTTTCTTT.

V gene TRBV27 combines with J gene TRBJ2-7, with unresolved D. Germline CDR1 reads MNHEY; CDR2 reads SMNVEV (reference sequence). V was pared by 1 base and J by 3 bases, with 10 bases between. There are 14 residues in the CDR3. This chain's CDR3 is CASSLLPNHYEQYF. The CDR3 nucleotides are TGTGCCAGCAGTTTATTACCTAACCACTACGAGCAGTACTTC.

This clone has just a few counts. This chain uses TRBV2 with TRBJ1-4; TRBD1 matches 7 bases. From germline, CDR1 is SNHLY and CDR2 FYNNEI. The CDR3 spans 14 residues. Trimming at V came to 5 bases and at J to 2 bases, leaving 2 bases not matched to a gene. The CDR3 DNA reads as TGTGCCAGCAGTTCGGACAGGACTAATGAAAAACTGTTTTTT. It codes for CASSSDRTNEKLFF.

CDR3 region: CASSIRHQGPSTDTQYF. CDR3 DNA sequence: TGTGCCAGTAGTATAAGACATCAGGGGCCAAGCACAGATACGCAGTATTTT. This chain joins TRBV19 and TRBJ2-3; weak D call: TRBD1 (6 bases). CDR1 LNHDA and CDR2 SQIVND come from the germline V gene (reference sequence). The V and J ends lost 2 bases and 0 bases respectively, with 15 bases between them. The CDR3 runs 17 residues.

This clone occurred a few times. The CDR3 nucleotides read TGTGCCAGCAGCTTAGGTGGACAGGGTGGGGGAGATACGCAGTATTTT. As protein: CASSLGGQGGGDTQYF. The gene calls are TRBV5-4 and TRBJ2-3; the match to TRBD1 covers 8 bases. V lost 2 bases and J lost 5; bases outside the gene matches: 10. Germline values: CDR1 SGHNT, CDR2 YYREEE (reference sequence). This CDR3 has 16 amino acids. Full variable domain (rest looked up from reference TRBV5-4 and TRBJ2-3): ETGVTQSPTHLIKTRGQQVTLRCSSQSGHNTVSWYQQALGQGPQFIFQYYREEENGRGNFPPRFSGLQFPNYSSELNVNALELDDSALYLCASSLGGQGGGDTQYFGPGTRLTVL.

This clone was counted once. V and J are TRBV2 and TRBJ2-3; 7 bases agree with TRBD2. V dropped 6 bases and J dropped 0; count of bases not matched to a gene: 3. Germline V gives CDR1 SNHLY, CDR2 FYNNEI. The CDR3 is made up of 14 amino acids. For the CDR3, the DNA is TGTGCCAGCAGGGGGACTACTAGCACAGATACGCAGTATTTT. Encoded protein: CASRGTTSTDTQYF.

The chain uses TRBV11-1 and TRBJ2-7, with 7 bases lining up with TRBD1. This CDR3 is 15 amino acids long. Germline assignment: CDR1 SGHAT and CDR2 FQDESV (reference sequence). V trimming: 4 bases; J trimming: 1 base; junction bases outside the gene matches: 7. In nucleotides, the CDR3 is TGTGCCAGCAGCTCCTCCGGGACAGTATCCTACGAGCAGTACTTC. Translating gives CASSSSGTVSYEQYF.

This clone was seen at least ten times. CDR3 DNA: TGCGCCAGCAGCTTGCCCCGGATGGACAGGGCGCGGGAGCAGTACTTC. Its protein is CASSLPRMDRAREQYF. The chain couples TRBV5-1 to TRBJ2-7, with 8 nucleotides matching TRBD1. This CDR3 has 16 residues. The junction had 13 bases not matched to a gene; V was cut back by 1 base and J by 7 bases. From germline, CDR1 is SGHRS and CDR2 YFSETQ.

The chain uses TRBV4-1 and TRBJ2-3, with D tentatively TRBD2 (5 bases). The CDR3 is 14 residues long. V lost 6 bases and J lost 4, with 14 bases in between. Germline CDR1 and CDR2: MGHRA and YSYEKL. DNA of the CDR3: TGCGCCAGCAGGGGAGCTGGGAACGCAGATACGCAGTATTTT. This codes for CASRGAGNADTQYF.

The chain uses TRBV7-6 and TRBJ1-4; D ambiguous. Germline CDR1 and CDR2: SGHVS and FNYEAQ. The CDR3 sequence is 16 residues long. Trimming removed 0 bases from V and 4 bases from J, with 12 bases in between. Written as DNA, the CDR3 is TGTGCCAGCAGCTTAGCGCACGGCAGCGTTAATGAAAAACTGTTTTTT. It encodes CASSLAHGSVNEKLFF.

This chain connects TRBV5-4 to TRBJ2-5; TRBD2 aligns across 10 bases. This CDR3 is built from 15 residues. Germline-derived CDR1 and CDR2 are SGHNT and YYREEE (reference sequence). The V and J ends lost 4 bases and 5 bases, in that order; junction bases with no gene match: 8. The CDR3 nucleotides are TGTGCCAGCAGCCAAAAGCGGGGGGGCGTGGAGACCCAGTACTTC. Its translation is CASSQKRGGVETQYF. The full variable domain, its missing parts supplied by reference TRBV5-4 and TRBJ2-5, is ETGVTQSPTHLIKTRGQQVTLRCSSQSGHNTVSWYQQALGQGPQFIFQYYREEENGRGNFPPRFSGLQFPNYSSELNVNALELDDSALYLCASSQKRGGVETQYFGPGTRLLVL.

This clone was recorded a few times. The V gene is TRBV4-1, the J gene TRBJ2-7, with 8 bases identical to TRBD1. J was trimmed by 4 bases and V by 1 base; bases with no gene match: 3. The CDR3 extends over 14 amino acids. CDR1 MGHRA and CDR2 YSYEKL come from the germline V gene. CDR3 nucleotides: TGCGCCAGCAGCCAAGGGACAGGGACTTACGAGCAGTACTTC. Translating gives CASSQGTGTYEQYF.

V usage is TRBV5-6 and J usage is TRBJ2-7, with D unclear. The CDR3 sequence is 14 residues long. From germline, CDR1 is SGHDT and CDR2 YYEEEE. Trimming removed 6 bases at V and 5 bases at J, with 18 bases between. Here the CDR3 DNA reads TGTGCCAGCATCAGCTCCCTCGAGGTCCACGAGCAGTACTTC. Translated: CASISSLEVHEQYF.